One sample yielded the 14 T cell receptor beta chains listed below, sequenced in a study of siplizumab effects on memory and regulatory T cells (dated by TCRdb to between 2018 and 2020). Libraries were constructed by the immunoSEQ multiplex PCR assay. TCRdb obtained this table from immuneACCESS and retained in-frame rearrangements with V and J assigned. These tables miss some clones; where compared with another copy, unresolved V genes account for less than half of the shortfall, and the remainder is unexplained. The sample includes about 91,000 clones, with about 96% observed a single time. Around 0.03% of the sample is taken by the ten largest. Sequencing used naive CD4+ T cells sorted from blood. This specimen's cell subset or site label, interpreted: unstimulated naive T cells. These receptors were obtained from a human donor in good health.

The V call is TRBV19, the J call TRBJ1-6; D remains unclear. Trimming took 7 bases from V and 8 from J, leaving 12 bases between them. Germline lookup yields CDR1 LNHDA and CDR2 SQIVND (reference sequence). The CDR3 covers 13 residues. In DNA, the CDR3 is TGTGCCAGTAAAGGGTCTCACTATTCACCCCTCCACTTT. Its protein is CASKGSHYSPLHF.

The rearrangement uses TRBV6-6 and TRBJ1-3; no clear D. The CDR3 runs to 12 residues. V lost 7 bases and J 0 bases, leaving 4 bases between the germline ends. The germline V gene has CDR1 MNHNY and CDR2 SVGAGI (reference sequence). The CDR3 nucleotides read TGTGCCAGCACCTACTCTGGAAACACCATATATTTT. Amino acid sequence: CASTYSGNTIYF.

The CDR3: CASSLGGQGHEQFF. CDR3 coding DNA: TGCGCCAGCAGCTTGGGGGGACAGGGACATGAGCAGTTCTTC. The chain couples TRBV5-1 to TRBJ2-1, with 9 nucleotides matching TRBD1. Germline assignment: CDR1 SGHRS and CDR2 YFSETQ. J lost 8 bases, V lost 0 bases, and 3 bases had no gene match. CDR3 length: 14 amino acids.

This clone was seen only a few times. CDR3 protein: CASSVAGSSYGYTF. CDR3 DNA: TGTGCCAGCAGCGTAGCCGGCTCTAGCTATGGCTACACCTTC. The chain carries TRBV9 and TRBJ1-2; D gene unclear. Germline CDR1 reads SGDLS; CDR2 reads YYNGEE. The V end lost 0 bases, the J end lost 4 bases, and 10 bases lay between the germline ends. This CDR3 spans 14 amino acids.

J is TRBJ1-4 and V is TRBV7-2; D is perhaps TRBD1 (6 bases). The germline V gene encodes CDR1 SGHTA and CDR2 FQGNSA. The V gene lost 6 bases and the J gene lost 3 bases, with 17 bases spanning the gap. This CDR3 has 16 residues. Written as DNA, the CDR3 is TGTGCCAGCAGTTTACAGGGATCAATGTCTAATGAAAAACTGTTTTTT. Protein sequence: CASSLQGSMSNEKLFF.

This rearrangement joins TRBV30 to TRBJ1-4; a weak D match, TRBD1 (6 bases). In germline, CDR1 is GTSNPN, CDR2 SVGIG (reference sequence). This CDR3 comprises 15 residues. V lost 2 bases and J 4 bases, leaving 14 bases between the germline ends. The CDR3 nucleotides are TGTGCCTGGAGTTATTCATGGACAGATAATGAAAAACTGTTTTTT. Protein: CAWSYSWTDNEKLFF.

This chain links TRBV27 with TRBJ2-1; no reliable D call. This CDR3 has 11 amino acids. Germline CDR1 reads MNHEY; CDR2 reads SMNVEV (reference sequence). V lost 5 bases to trimming and J lost 7 bases, with 6 bases between them. The CDR3, as DNA: TGTGCCAGCAGTCAGCTAAATGAGCAGTTCTTC. Encoded protein: CASSQLNEQFF.

The genes are TRBV19 and TRBJ1-5, with TRBD1 matching over 7 bases. Looked up from germline, CDR1 is LNHDA and CDR2 is SQIVND (reference sequence). Unmatched junction bases numbered 7, after V lost 7 bases and J lost 1 base. The CDR3 length is 15 residues. The CDR3, as DNA: TGTGCCAGTAAGGTAGAGGGGGCGAGCAATCAGCCCCAGCATTTT. It specifies CASKVEGASNQPQHF. Using reference TRBV19 and TRBJ1-5 for the parts outside the CDR3, the full variable domain is DGGITQSPKYLFRKEGQNVTLSCEQNLNHDAMYWYRQDPGQGLRLIYYSQIVNDFQKGDIAEGYSVSREKKESFPLTVTSAQKNPTAFYLCASKVEGASNQPQHFGDGTRLSIL.

This clone has only one observation. V gene TRBV11-2 combines with J gene TRBJ1-1; TRBD1 aligns across 7 bases. Looked up from germline, CDR1 is SGHAT and CDR2 is FQNNGV. The V segment lost 1 base and the J segment 4 bases; nucleotides outside the gene matches: 12. There are 17 residues in the CDR3. The CDR3, as DNA: TGTGCCAGCAGCTTAGCGGGTCGGGCAGGGGGGCCCACTGAAGCTTTCTTT. This sequence encodes CASSLAGRAGGPTEAFF.

A single count supports this clone. The rearrangement links TRBV30 to TRBJ1-1; D is possibly TRBD1 (6 bases). Trimming cost V 4 bases and J 1 base, with 10 bases left between them. The germline V gene encodes CDR1 GTSNPN and CDR2 SVGIG (reference sequence). The CDR3 length is 13 residues. Here the CDR3 reads CAWKTGRNTEAFF. CDR3 in DNA: TGTGCCTGGAAAACAGGGAGGAACACTGAAGCTTTCTTT.

The V call is TRBV28, the J call TRBJ2-5; 11 bases line up with TRBD2. Germline-derived CDR1 and CDR2 are MDHEN and SYDVKM. The CDR3 loop spans 16 amino acids. The junction had 7 bases not matched to a gene; V was cut back by 3 bases and J by 4 bases. The CDR3 DNA is TGTGCCAGCAGTTTGGCTAGCGGGGGGTTCTTAGAGACCCAGTACTTC. Translated: CASSLASGGFLETQYF.

The chain uses TRBV4-2 and TRBJ2-5; 10 bases are shared with TRBD2. Unmatched junction bases numbered 7, after V lost 4 bases and J lost 2 bases. Germline V CDR1 and CDR2: LGHNA, YNFKEQ. The CDR3 is made up of 16 amino acids. The CDR3 loop is CASSRFSGGQQETQYF. CDR3 sequence (DNA): TGTGCCAGCAGCCGATTTAGCGGGGGGCAACAAGAGACCCAGTACTTC.

The CDR3 protein is CASSYSGTGGYGEQYF. In nucleotides, the CDR3 is TGTGCCAGCTCATATTCGGGGACAGGGGGCTATGGCGAGCAGTACTTC. This chain uses TRBV18 with TRBJ2-7; TRBD1 agrees at 12 bases. With 5 bases clipped from V and 6 bases from J, the junction kept 11 bases outside the gene matches. The CDR3 loop spans 16 amino acids. CDR1 KGHSH and CDR2 LQKENI come from the germline V gene. The complete variable domain, with remaining parts taken from reference TRBV18 and TRBJ2-7, reads NAGVMQNPRHLVRRRGQEARLRCSPMKGHSHVYWYRQLPEEGLKFMVYLQKENIIDESGMPKERFSAEFPKEGPSILRIQQVVRGDSAAYFCASSYSGTGGYGEQYFGPGTRLTVT.

J is TRBJ2-1 and V is TRBV7-8, with TRBD1 matching over 7 bases. Per germline, CDR1 SGHVS and CDR2 FQNEAQ. This CDR3 spans 15 amino acids. V trimming: 4 bases; J trimming: 5 bases; junction bases outside the gene matches: 8. CDR3 sequence reads: CASSSGQFFDNEQFF. The CDR3 nucleotides read TGTGCCAGCAGCTCGGGACAGTTTTTTGACAATGAGCAGTTCTTC. The full variable domain, completed using reference TRBV7-8 and TRBJ2-1, is GAGVSQSPRYKVAKRGQDVALRCDPISGHVSLFWYQQALGQGPEFLTYFQNEAQLDKSGLPSDRFFAERPEGSVSTLKIQRTQQEDSAVYLCASSSGQFFDNEQFFGPGTRLTVL.